Sequencing of this TCR beta chain was carried out in a study of cytomegalovirus exposure and HLA in healthy donors. On this clone: Antigen unknown.

Regarding the study as a whole: V- and J-gene trimming of TCR beta was linked (in a later analysis) to a missense DCLRE1C variant. With high specificity and sensitivity, the classifier reportedly diagnosed cytomegalovirus status. Through in vitro validation, three CMV-associated chains were shown to be specific for CMV antigens.

It was with 60 Vbeta and 13 Jbeta primers that the PCR ran. Produced via immunoSEQ multiplex PCR; TCRdb's table is partial and in-frame only. The sample records about 200,000 clones, approximately 79% being singletons. The donors comprised healthy bone marrow donors. The germline V gene has CDR1 MNHNY and CDR2 SVGAGI (reference sequence). The length of the CDR3 is 13 residues. Trimming took off 6 bases at V and 4 bases at J, with 12 bases between the two ends. The clonotype was recovered from a woman aged 30 to 39 in good health and CMV-seropositive. The specimen sequenced was PBMCs. The chain recombines TRBV6-6 with TRBJ1-2; D is perhaps TRBD1 (5 bases). Here the CDR3 reads CASRGQGTYGYTF. CDR3 DNA: TGTGCCAGCAGAGGTCAGGGTACCTATGGCTACACCTTC.